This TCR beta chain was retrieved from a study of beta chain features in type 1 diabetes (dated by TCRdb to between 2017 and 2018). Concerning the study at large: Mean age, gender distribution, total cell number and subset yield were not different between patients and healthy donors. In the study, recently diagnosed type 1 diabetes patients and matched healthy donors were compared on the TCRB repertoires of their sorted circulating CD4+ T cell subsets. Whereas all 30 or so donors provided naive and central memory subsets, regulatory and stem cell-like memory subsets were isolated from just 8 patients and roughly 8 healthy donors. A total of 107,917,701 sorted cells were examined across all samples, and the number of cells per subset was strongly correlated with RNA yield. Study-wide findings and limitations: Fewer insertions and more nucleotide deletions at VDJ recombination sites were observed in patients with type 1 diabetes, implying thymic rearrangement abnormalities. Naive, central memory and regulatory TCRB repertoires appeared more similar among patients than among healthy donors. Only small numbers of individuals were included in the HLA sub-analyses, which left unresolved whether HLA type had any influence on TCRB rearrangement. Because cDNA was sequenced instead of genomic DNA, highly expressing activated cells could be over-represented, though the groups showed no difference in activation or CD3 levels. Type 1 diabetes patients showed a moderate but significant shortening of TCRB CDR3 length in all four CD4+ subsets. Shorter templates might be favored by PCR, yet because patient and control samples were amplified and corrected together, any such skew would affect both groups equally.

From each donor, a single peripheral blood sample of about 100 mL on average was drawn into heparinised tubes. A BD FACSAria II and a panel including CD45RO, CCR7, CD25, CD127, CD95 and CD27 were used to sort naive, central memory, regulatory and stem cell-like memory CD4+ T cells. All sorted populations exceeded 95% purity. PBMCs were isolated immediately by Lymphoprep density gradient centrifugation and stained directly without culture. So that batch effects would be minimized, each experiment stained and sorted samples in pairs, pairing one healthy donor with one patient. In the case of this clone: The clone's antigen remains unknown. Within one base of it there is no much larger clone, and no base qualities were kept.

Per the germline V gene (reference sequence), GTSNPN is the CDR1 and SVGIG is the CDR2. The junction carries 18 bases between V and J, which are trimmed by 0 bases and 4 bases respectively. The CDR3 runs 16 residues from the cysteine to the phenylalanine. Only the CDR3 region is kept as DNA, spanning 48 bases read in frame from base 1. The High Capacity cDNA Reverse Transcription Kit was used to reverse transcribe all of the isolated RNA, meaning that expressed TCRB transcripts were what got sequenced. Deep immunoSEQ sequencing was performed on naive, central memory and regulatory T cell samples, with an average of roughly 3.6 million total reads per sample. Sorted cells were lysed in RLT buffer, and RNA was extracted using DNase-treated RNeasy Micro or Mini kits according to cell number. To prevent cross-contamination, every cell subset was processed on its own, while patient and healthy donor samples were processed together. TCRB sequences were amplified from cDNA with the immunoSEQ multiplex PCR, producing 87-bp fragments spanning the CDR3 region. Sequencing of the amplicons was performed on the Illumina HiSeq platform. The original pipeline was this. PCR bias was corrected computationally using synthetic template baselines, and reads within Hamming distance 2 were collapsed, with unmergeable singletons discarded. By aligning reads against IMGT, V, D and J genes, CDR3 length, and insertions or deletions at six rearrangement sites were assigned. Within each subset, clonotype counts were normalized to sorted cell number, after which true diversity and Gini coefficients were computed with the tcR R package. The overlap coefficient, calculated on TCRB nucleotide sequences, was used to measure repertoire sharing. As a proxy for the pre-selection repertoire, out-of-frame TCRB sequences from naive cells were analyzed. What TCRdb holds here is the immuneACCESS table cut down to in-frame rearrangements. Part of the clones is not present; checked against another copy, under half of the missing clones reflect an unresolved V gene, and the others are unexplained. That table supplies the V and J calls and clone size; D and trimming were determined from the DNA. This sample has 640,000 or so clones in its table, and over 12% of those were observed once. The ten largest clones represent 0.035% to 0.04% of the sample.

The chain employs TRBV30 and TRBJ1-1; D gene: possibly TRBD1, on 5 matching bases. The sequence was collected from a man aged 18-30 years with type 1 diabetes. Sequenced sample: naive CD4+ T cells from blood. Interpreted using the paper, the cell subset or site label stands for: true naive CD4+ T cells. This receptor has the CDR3 CAWSVRSGLRSTEAFF. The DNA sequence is TGTGCCTGGAGTGTACGATCGGGACTCCGTAGCACTGAAGCTTTCTTT.